This is a list of T cell receptor beta chains from one sample in a study of early stage breast cancer tumors. Some clones are missing from TCRdb's copy, which holds only in-frame ones; the method was immunoSEQ multiplex PCR. This table holds around 13,000 clones, roughly three quarters found once. What was sequenced was normal breast tissue next to the tumor. The receptors originated from a person aged 50 to 59 with breast cancer. CDR3s include the opening cysteine and the closing phenylalanine or tryptophan. The D gene is left open where the match is weak. Size tells how often a clone was seen (once, few, many) or the class of an expanded clone, and some rows leave it out.

abundance,v_gene,len,j_gene,d_gene,CDR3nt,CDR3aa
.,TRBV7-9,14,TRBJ2-7,TRBD1,TGTGCCAGCAGCTCCAACAGGGGGCTATACGAGCAGTACTTC,CASSSNRGLYEQYF
.,TRBV27,13,TRBJ1-3,TRBD1,TGTGCCAGCAGTCAGGACAGGGGAAACACCATATATTTT,CASSQDRGNTIYF
.,TRBV9,17,TRBJ2-1,TRBD2,TGTGCCAGCAGCGTAGGAGGGCTAGCGGGGGGATACAATGAGCAGTTCTTC,CASSVGGLAGGYNEQFF
.,TRBV18,14,TRBJ1-1,.,TGTGCCAGCTCACCACAGGGTATGAACACTGAAGCTTTCTTT,CASSPQGMNTEAFF
few,TRBV9,14,TRBJ1-3,.,TGTGCCAGCAGCGGCGGGGCGGCTGGAAACACCATATATTTT,CASSGGAAGNTIYF
.,TRBV5-4,17,TRBJ2-2,.,TGTGCCAGCAGCTTGGCGGGTGCGGCGGGGAACACCGGGGAGCTGTTTTTT,CASSLAGAAGNTGELFF
.,TRBV5-5,15,TRBJ2-1,TRBD2,TGTGCCAGCAGCATTACTAGCGGGAGGGCCGATGAGCAGTTCTTC,CASSITSGRADEQFF
once,TRBV6-6,14,TRBJ2-7,.,TGTGCCAGCAGTTACTCTCCTGACTCCTACGAGCAGTACTTC,CASSYSPDSYEQYF
.,TRBV7-2,17,TRBJ1-2,TRBD1,TGTGCCAGCAGCTTTCCAGAGACAGGGGGTATAAAATATGGCTACACCTTC,CASSFPETGGIKYGYTF
.,TRBV10-1,15,TRBJ2-3,.,TGCGCCAGCAGTGAGCCGACCCTCGGGGCAGATACGCAGTATTTT,CASSEPTLGADTQYF
.,TRBV10-1,17,TRBJ2-1,TRBD2,TGCGCCAGCAGTGAGTCGAAGGGGCTAGCGGGAGGTGATGAGCAGTTCTTC,CASSESKGLAGGDEQFF
.,TRBV27,13,TRBJ2-7,.,TGTGCCAGCAGTCCTCACTGGGTCTACGAGCAGTACTTC,CASSPHWVYEQYF
.,TRBV9,17,TRBJ2-3,.,TGTGCCAGCAGCGCCAGGGGGGGGAGTGGAAACACAGATACGCAGTATTTT,CASSARGGSGNTDTQYF
once,TRBV4-1,18,TRBJ2-3,TRBD2,TGCGCCAGCAGCCGCTCCGGTGAGACAGCTCGGGGAGGGGATACGCAGTATTTT,CASSRSGETARGGDTQYF
.,TRBV11-2,18,TRBJ1-4,.,TGTGCCAGCAGCTTATCCCCACCCCAACGTGCAACTAATGAAAAACTGTTTTTT,CASSLSPPQRATNEKLFF
.,TRBV15,14,TRBJ1-3,TRBD1,TGTGCCACCAGCGGAAAGACAGGGGCAAACCCCATATATTTT,CATSGKTGANPIYF
.,TRBV21-1,16,TRBJ2-2,.,TGTGCCAGCAGCAACCCAGGACTAGTCTTGCCCGGGGAGCTGTTTTTT,CASSNPGLVLPGELFF
.,TRBV10-3,16,TRBJ1-3,TRBD1,TGTGCCATCAGGGTGACAGGGGGTTCCTCTGGAAACACCATATATTTT,CAIRVTGGSSGNTIYF
.,TRBV12-5,17,TRBJ2-3,TRBD2,TGTGCTAGTGGTTTGACTGGGACTAGCGGGAGCCCAGATACGCAGTATTTT,CASGLTGTSGSPDTQYF
.,TRBV18,18,TRBJ2-5,TRBD1,TGTGCCAGCTCACCTACCGTTGGACAGGGGGCAGGGTTAGAGACCCAGTACTTC,CASSPTVGQGAGLETQYF
.,TRBV9,13,TRBJ1-1,.,TGTGCCAGCAGTGAAGGGGGGAACACTGAAGCTTTCTTT,CASSEGGNTEAFF
medium-sized,TRBV4-2,11,TRBJ1-1,.,TGTGCCAGCAGCCCGGGGGTGGAAGCTTTCTTT,CASSPGVEAFF
.,TRBV18,16,TRBJ2-3,.,TGTGCCAGCTCACCAAGGGGAGGATCTAGCACAGATACGCAGTATTTT,CASSPRGGSSTDTQYF
few,TRBV28,11,TRBJ2-7,.,TGTGCCAGCAGCTCGAACTACGAGCAGTACTTC,CASSSNYEQYF
.,TRBV18,15,TRBJ2-6,.,TGTGCCAGCTCACCGGACGGTTCTGGGGCCAACGTCCTGACTTTC,CASSPDGSGANVLTF
.,TRBV7-2,15,TRBJ1-6,.,TGTGCCAGCAGCTTGGAGGGTTCCTATAATTCACCCCTCCACTTT,CASSLEGSYNSPLHF
.,TRBV7-2,15,TRBJ2-2,TRBD1,TGTGCCAGCAGCCATCCCCAGGGGGCAACCGGGGAGCTGTTTTTT,CASSHPQGATGELFF
.,TRBV18,15,TRBJ2-7,.,TGTGCCAGCTCACCACCGGGACTGGGATCTAGCGAGCAGTACTTC,CASSPPGLGSSEQYF
.,TRBV21-1,17,TRBJ2-7,.,TGTGCCAGCAGCAAAGTGGGGCGGCTAGCGGAGTCCTACGAGCAGTACTTC,CASSKVGRLAESYEQYF
.,TRBV29-1,17,TRBJ1-5,TRBD1,TGCAGCGCAACCCGGGACAGGGGGGGGGATAGCAATCAGCCCCAGCATTTT,CSATRDRGGDSNQPQHF
once,TRBV30,13,TRBJ1-1,TRBD1,TGTGCCTGGAGTCGGACAGGTTACTTTGAAGCTTTCTTT,CAWSRTGYFEAFF
few,TRBV7-2,15,TRBJ2-7,TRBD2,TGTGCCAGCAGCGGAATAGCGGGAGGGCCTGCCGAGCAGTACTTC,CASSGIAGGPAEQYF
.,TRBV19,19,TRBJ2-6,.,TGTGCCAGTAGTATAAACCAATGGGGGGGACACTCTGGGGCCAACGTCCTGACTTTC,CASSINQWGGHSGANVLTF
.,TRBV7-2,15,TRBJ2-7,.,TGTGCCAGCAGCCCAAAAGCGGCGGCCCCCTACGAGCAGTACTTC,CASSPKAAAPYEQYF
.,TRBV9,17,TRBJ2-3,.,TGTGCCAGCAGCGTAGTCCTCCGGACACGACCCACAGATACGCAGTATTTT,CASSVVLRTRPTDTQYF
.,TRBV30,12,TRBJ2-7,TRBD1,TGTGCCTGGAGCCCTTGGCCAGGGGGCTATAGTTTC,CAWSPWPGGYSF
.,TRBV29-1,18,TRBJ1-2,TRBD1,TGCAGCGTTGACTGGTTACCAACTGCCGAAACAGGGGGAGACGGCTACACCTTC,CSVDWLPTAETGGDGYTF
.,TRBV9,14,TRBJ2-5,.,TGTGCCAGCAGCGGGGGGACCCCGGGAGAGACCCAGTACTTC,CASSGGTPGETQYF
.,TRBV5-4,15,TRBJ1-4,.,TGTGCCAGCAGCTTGTTTGGGACGCTGAATGAAAAACTGTTTTTT,CASSLFGTLNEKLFF
.,TRBV7-9,15,TRBJ1-3,.,TGTGCCAGCAGCTTAGGCCAGACCTCTGGAAACACCATATATTTT,CASSLGQTSGNTIYF
.,TRBV4-1,15,TRBJ2-1,TRBD1,TGCGCCAGCAGCCAGGGGACAGGGGGGGACAATGAGCAGTTCTTC,CASSQGTGGDNEQFF
.,TRBV7-9,15,TRBJ2-7,TRBD1,TGTGCCAGCAGCCCATTGACAGGGGTGACCTACGAGCAGTACTTC,CASSPLTGVTYEQYF
.,TRBV5-8,12,TRBJ2-7,.,TGTGCCAGCAGCTCCAGCTCCTACGAGCAGTACTTC,CASSSSSYEQYF
.,TRBV7-2,15,TRBJ2-5,TRBD2,TGTGCCAGCAGCTTAACAGCGGCCGGGAGGGAGACCCAGTACTTC,CASSLTAAGRETQYF
.,TRBV5-4,12,TRBJ2-7,.,TGTGCCAGCAGCTTGGCGGGCCTCGAGCAGTACTTC,CASSLAGLEQYF
.,TRBV6-6,14,TRBJ2-3,TRBD2,TGTGCCAGCAGTCCTAGCGGGGGGTCGGATACGCAGTATTTT,CASSPSGGSDTQYF